The 28 T cell receptor beta chains below were found in one sample sequenced in a study of OX40 agonist ivuxolimab in advanced cancers. Data came from immunoSEQ multiplex PCR; TCRdb stores just in-frame clones and leaves some out. This table holds about 60,000 clones, 86% found once. Sequencing used CD4+ or CD8+ T cells sorted from blood, obtained in a trial of the OX40 agonist ivuxolimab. These receptors all come from an adult with an advanced solid tumor such as melanoma, head and neck, liver or kidney cancer.

This chain uses TRBV6-1 with TRBJ2-7; the match to TRBD1 covers 8 bases. The V segment lost 4 bases and the J segment 3 bases; nucleotides outside the gene matches: 8. Germline lookup yields CDR1 MNHNS and CDR2 SASEGT. This CDR3 spans 15 amino acids. The CDR3 sequence is CASSGGQVALYEQYF. The DNA of the CDR3 is TGTGCCAGCAGTGGGGGACAGGTAGCTCTCTACGAGCAGTACTTC.

V usage is TRBV18 and J usage is TRBJ2-7, with D possibly TRBD1 on 7 matching bases. The V end lost 3 bases, the J end lost 6 bases, and 15 bases lay between the germline ends. CDR3 length: 14 residues. The V gene's germline CDR1 is KGHSH and CDR2 LQKENI. The CDR3 nucleotides read TGTGCCAGCTCACCGGAGGCAGGGGGGCGCGAGCAGTACTTC. Translating gives CASSPEAGGREQYF.

The rearrangement uses TRBV27 and TRBJ2-5, with a tentative D call TRBD2 (6 bases). Germline CDR1 MNHEY, CDR2 SMNVEV (reference sequence). CDR3 length: 13 amino acids. Trimming left V 6 bases short and J 5 bases short, with 13 bases between. The CDR3 DNA reads TGTGCCAGCAGAGCCTCGGGGGAGGAGACCCAGTACTTC. Residues: CASRASGEETQYF.

Here the CDR3 reads CASSLVVGRDAAEAFF. As DNA, the CDR3 is TGTGCCAGCAGCTTAGTGGTCGGTCGGGATGCGGCTGAAGCTTTCTTT. J is TRBJ1-1 and V is TRBV7-2, with D hard to call. V shed 1 base and J shed 6 bases, with 18 bases lying between them. CDR1 SGHTA and CDR2 FQGNSA come from the germline V gene. This CDR3 region has 16 residues.

The J gene is TRBJ2-7, the V gene TRBV4-2; TRBD2 matches 10 bases. CDR3 length: 16 residues. Germline CDR1 LGHNA, CDR2 YNFKEQ. With 0 bases clipped from V and 3 bases from J, the junction kept 5 bases outside the gene matches. Here the CDR3 reads CASSQDPASGSYEQYF. In DNA, the CDR3 is TGTGCCAGCAGCCAAGATCCGGCTAGCGGGAGCTACGAGCAGTACTTC.

The rearrangement joins TRBV4-1 to TRBJ2-5; TRBD1 is a possible D gene (5 bases). From germline, CDR1 is MGHRA and CDR2 YSYEKL. V dropped 4 bases and J dropped 5 bases, with 20 bases sitting between them. The CDR3 runs 16 residues. In DNA form, the CDR3 reads TGCGCCAGCAGCCCCTTAGTAAGGGGAAGGCTGGAGACCCAGTACTTC. It is translated as CASSPLVRGRLETQYF.

Regarding this clone: This CDR3 is also generated by other DNA sequences in the sample. This rearrangement joins TRBV11-2 to TRBJ2-7, with 8 bases matching TRBD2. V lost 5 bases to trimming and J lost 4 bases; unmatched junction nucleotides: 7. Per germline, CDR1 SGHAT and CDR2 FQNNGV. This CDR3 comprises 14 residues. CDR3 DNA: TGTGCCAGCAGCCTTACTAGCGGAAGATACGAGCAGTACTTC. It encodes CASSLTSGRYEQYF.

The V and J genes are TRBV18 and TRBJ2-1; 11 bases are a match to TRBD2. From germline, CDR1 is KGHSH and CDR2 LQKENI. The ends lost 3 bases at V and 4 bases at J; junction bases unmatched: 8. The CDR3 is made up of 17 amino acids. For the CDR3, the DNA is TGTGCCAGCTCACCGGGACTAGCGGTTTTATTATACAATGAGCAGTTCTTC. It translates to CASSPGLAVLLYNEQFF.

The chain employs TRBV7-2 and TRBJ2-2; no reliable D call. The CDR3 spans 12 residues. Trimming cost V 5 bases and J 6 bases, with 7 bases left between them. CDR1 is SGHTA, CDR2 FQGNSA, per germline. CDR3 bases: TGTGCCAGCAGCGGTCCCGCCGGGGAGCTGTTTTTT. Its translation is CASSGPAGELFF.

This clone has only a few counts. The J gene is TRBJ1-1, the V gene TRBV11-3; 7 nucleotides agree with TRBD1. After removal of 5 bases from V and 5 bases from J, the junction contained 8 bases not matched to a gene. Germline assignment: CDR1 SGHNT and CDR2 YENEEA. This CDR3 spans 14 amino acids. Written as DNA, the CDR3 is TGTGCCAGCAGCGGGACAGAGCCTACTACTGAAGCTTTCTTT. Its protein product is CASSGTEPTTEAFF.

The V and J genes are TRBV10-2 and TRBJ1-1; tentatively, D is TRBD1 (6 bases). This CDR3 contains 15 residues. With 4 bases removed from V and 7 bases from J, the gap between germline ends came to 19 bases. Germline CDR1 WSHSY, CDR2 SAAADI. The CDR3 sequence is CASSVLGQQGFEAFF. DNA of the CDR3: TGCGCCAGCAGTGTCCTTGGACAGCAAGGGTTTGAAGCTTTCTTT.

J is TRBJ2-7 and V is TRBV29-1; TRBD1 or TRBD2 may be the D gene (6 bases each). The CDR3 sequence is 16 residues long. V was pared by 6 bases and J by 0 bases, with 21 bases between. Germline V gives CDR1 SQVTM, CDR2 ANQGSEA. This CDR3 reads CSVAGAGQTSSYEQYF. In nucleotides, the CDR3 is TGCAGCGTAGCCGGGGCGGGACAAACGAGCTCCTACGAGCAGTACTTC.

The chain carries TRBV6-5 and TRBJ2-5; D not certain. The CDR3 totals 15 residues. The V gene lost 5 bases and the J gene lost 5 bases, with 18 bases spanning the gap. CDR1 and CDR2 (germline): MNHEY, SVGAGI. The CDR3 protein is CASSGVSRAGETQYF. The DNA of the CDR3 is TGTGCCAGCAGTGGGGTTAGTAGGGCCGGGGAGACCCAGTACTTC.

V gene TRBV4-3 combines with J gene TRBJ2-2; perhaps D is TRBD1 or TRBD2 (6 bases each). The germline V and J ends were trimmed by 0 bases and 2 bases, with 16 bases remaining between them. The length of the CDR3 is 18 residues. The V gene's germline CDR1 is LGHNA and CDR2 YSLEER. CDR3 DNA sequence: TGCGCCAGCAGCCAAGATCTCTCAACAGGGACTAACACCGGGGAGCTGTTTTTT. Protein: CASSQDLSTGTNTGELFF.

The chain is built from TRBV4-1 and TRBJ2-3, with TRBD2 identical over 9 bases. V gave up 0 bases and J gave up 0 bases; unmatched junction bases: 7. CDR3 length: 18 residues. Germline V gene data show CDR1 as MGHRA and CDR2 as YSYEKL. Here the CDR3 reads CASSQEMAGGISTDTQYF. DNA for the CDR3: TGCGCCAGCAGCCAAGAGATGGCGGGAGGGATAAGCACAGATACGCAGTATTTT.

This chain connects TRBV5-1 to TRBJ1-1; D is perhaps TRBD1 (6 bases). The CDR3 runs to 15 residues. Between the trimmed V and J ends, which lost 4 bases and 1 base, there was a span of 14 bases. Germline V CDR1 and CDR2: SGHRS, YFSETQ. This CDR3 is CASSPIATGNTEAFF. The CDR3 DNA follows: TGCGCCAGCAGCCCCATCGCGACAGGGAACACTGAAGCTTTCTTT.

The count of this clone is one. This chain connects TRBV28 to TRBJ2-7; D call uncertain. Trimming cost V 8 bases and J 1 base, with 6 bases left between them. This CDR3 contains 11 residues. The germline gives CDR1 MDHEN, CDR2 SYDVKM. CDR3 protein: CASVNSYEQYF. Here the CDR3 DNA reads TGTGCCAGCGTGAATTCCTACGAGCAGTACTTC. The whole variable domain, remainder taken from reference TRBV28 and TRBJ2-7, is DVKVTQSSRYLVKRTGEKVFLECVQDMDHENMFWYRQDPGLGLRLIYFSYDVKMKEKGDIPEGYSVSREKKERFSLILESASTNQTSMYLCASVNSYEQYFGPGTRLTVT.

The CDR3 here is CASSMSGLAGTYEQYF. CDR3 in DNA: TGTGCCAGTAGTATGAGTGGACTAGCGGGCACCTACGAGCAGTACTTC. J is TRBJ2-7 and V is TRBV19, with TRBD2 matching over 11 bases. This CDR3 contains 16 residues. Unmatched junction bases numbered 6, after V lost 3 bases and J lost 2 bases. The germline CDR1 and CDR2 sequences are LNHDA and SQIVND (reference sequence).

The chain is built from TRBV2 and TRBJ2-2; possible D gene TRBD2, 6 bases. Germline CDR1 and CDR2: SNHLY and FYNNEI. This CDR3 is 13 amino acids long. Trimming stripped 8 bases from V and 3 bases from J, with 10 bases between. CDR3 sequence: CASYGGHTGELFF. The CDR3 DNA sequence: TGTGCCAGCTACGGGGGACACACCGGGGAGCTGTTTTTT. Full variable domain (remainder filled in from reference TRBV2 and TRBJ2-2): EPEVTQTPSHQVTQMGQEVILRCVPISNHLYFYWYRQILGQKVEFLVSFYNNEISEKSEIFDDQFSVERPDGSNFTLKIRSTKLEDSAMYFCASYGGHTGELFFGEGSRLTVL.

The chain couples TRBV30 to TRBJ1-3; TRBD1 might be the D (6 bases). Trimming pared 1 base from V and 0 bases from J, leaving 25 bases between. The CDR3 contains 20 residues. The V gene's germline CDR1 is GTSNPN and CDR2 SVGIG (reference sequence). CDR3 loop: CAWSGPGTSALKSSGNTIYF. DNA of the CDR3: TGTGCCTGGAGTGGACCCGGGACATCCGCCCTGAAGAGCTCTGGAAACACCATATATTTT.

V and J are TRBV18 and TRBJ2-3, with D perhaps TRBD2 (5 bases). Per germline, CDR1 KGHSH and CDR2 LQKENI. Trimming took off 3 bases at V and 4 bases at J, with 8 bases between the two ends. The CDR3 totals 13 residues. CDR3: CASSPEGPDTQYF. DNA of the CDR3: TGTGCCAGCTCACCCGAGGGTCCAGATACGCAGTATTTT.

The chain has TRBV18 and TRBJ1-5, with unresolved D. In germline, CDR1 is KGHSH, CDR2 LQKENI. V was pared by 6 bases and J by 4 bases, with 13 bases between. The CDR3 length is 14 residues. CDR3 in DNA: TGTGCCAGCTCGAACGGATTTCTGAATCAGCCCCAGCATTTT. As protein: CASSNGFLNQPQHF.

This chain links TRBV28 with TRBJ2-3; D gene uncertain. Germline CDR1 reads MDHEN; CDR2 reads SYDVKM. V lost 6 bases and J 5 bases, leaving 9 bases between the germline ends. CDR3 size: 12 residues. Here the CDR3 DNA reads TGTGCCAGCAGCATTCTCGGAGATACGCAGTATTTT. It encodes CASSILGDTQYF.

The chain has TRBV19 and TRBJ1-5; 7 nucleotides line up with TRBD1. CDR1 and CDR2 (germline): LNHDA, SQIVND (reference sequence). The length of the CDR3 is 15 residues. V was pared by 6 bases and J by 4 bases, with 9 bases of the junction left unmatched. For the CDR3, the DNA is TGTGCCAGTAGGATCCCGGGACAGTTGAATCAGCCCCAGCATTTT. It codes for CASRIPGQLNQPQHF.

The chain uses TRBV7-9 and TRBJ2-3, with 7 bases matching TRBD1. V shed 1 base, J shed 2 bases, and the junction held 6 bases outside the gene matches. Germline V gene data show CDR1 as SEHNR and CDR2 as FQNEAQ (reference sequence). CDR3 size: 16 residues. DNA of the CDR3: TGTGCCAGCAGCTTAGGAGGGGGCGGCCCCACAGATACGCAGTATTTT. It translates to CASSLGGGGPTDTQYF.

The chain has TRBV30 and TRBJ2-7; 8 positions match TRBD2. The trim removed 0 bases at V and 0 bases at J, leaving 7 bases unmatched. The CDR3 totals 16 residues. Germline V gene sequence: CDR1 GTSNPN, CDR2 SVGIG (reference sequence). The CDR3 is CAWSVLSGGFSYEQYF. The DNA of the CDR3 is TGTGCCTGGAGTGTCCTCAGCGGGGGATTCTCCTACGAGCAGTACTTC.

This chain uses TRBV7-8 with TRBJ2-5; possibly TRBD1 for D (5 bases). Germline-derived CDR1 and CDR2 are SGHVS and FQNEAQ. This CDR3 region has 13 residues. The V end was cut by 1 base, the J end by 5 bases, with 8 bases between. CDR3 in DNA: TGTGCCAGCAGCTTAGACAGGATGGAGACCCAGTACTTC. It specifies CASSLDRMETQYF.

V usage is TRBV4-2 and J usage is TRBJ2-2; TRBD2 matches 12 bases. J was trimmed by 5 bases and V by 1 base; bases with no gene match: 5. CDR1 and CDR2 from the germline V gene are LGHNA and YNFKEQ. This CDR3 is 17 amino acids long. The CDR3 sequence is CASSQGFGLAGTGELFF. The CDR3 DNA is TGTGCCAGCAGCCAAGGGTTCGGACTAGCGGGAACCGGGGAGCTGTTTTTT.